Listed below are T cell receptor beta chains from one sample, sequenced in a study of T cells in Graves' hyperthyroidism and ophthalmopathy. Via MiXCR, TCRdb re-called the multiplex PCR reads, giving one row per CDR3 protein. The sample includes 660,000 or so distinct CDR3 sequences, nearly 45% of them seen just once. The sample consisted of peripheral blood or thyroid tissue (not recorded which). These receptors came from an adult man with Graves' disease, either hyperthyroidism or ophthalmopathy (not recorded which). The conserved cysteine and the conserved F or W are not part of the CDR3 here.

length	J	V	CDR3
11	TRBJ1-1	TRBV20-1	SARPDRDSEAF
13	TRBJ1-2	TRBV2	ASNDLGELNYGYT
13	TRBJ1-3	TRBV20-1	SARVGGPSGNTIY
13	TRBJ1-1	TRBV5-1	ASSLSWGASTEAF
11	TRBJ2-7	TRBV15	ATSRARSYEQY
10	TRBJ2-5	TRBV20-1	SGPVAGETQY
13	-	TRBV7-8	ASSSPSGRRGEQF
13	TRBJ1-5	TRBV11-2	ARDQGQGDHQPQH
9	TRBJ2-5	TRBV20-1	SASRDQPQY
11	TRBJ2-7	TRBV25-1	ASSELGSYEQY
13	TRBJ1-5	TRBV12-3/TRBV12-4	ASRASTGWLWPQH
14	TRBJ1-2	TRBV10-3	AISDPGQRSNYGYT
9	TRBJ2-5	TRBV29-1	SVSGTETQY
11	TRBJ2-5	TRBV7-2	ASSSGQEETQY
14	TRBJ1-2	TRBV7-9	ASSLAIRAGVYGYT
13	TRBJ2-7	TRBV5-1	ASSTPGDSPYEQY
15	TRBJ2-7	TRBV6-6	ASSYARLAGVPREQY
11	TRBJ1-2	TRBV7-9	ASSGGQPYGYT
12	TRBJ2-7	TRBV6-6	ASRHGDLSYEQY
13	TRBJ1-1	TRBV7-9	ASSHSKGLVTEAF
11	TRBJ2-5	TRBV7-2	ASSPPSKEIQY
12	TRBJ1-2	TRBV9	ASSASLGTGGYT
9	TRBJ1-1	TRBV29-1	SGRLNTEAF
17	TRBJ1-3	TRBV9	ASSVDPQDRGDTGNTIY
12	TRBJ1-1	TRBV20-1	SAPHRAGFAEAF
13	TRBJ2-5	TRBV5-1	ASSLDTAEGETQY
11	TRBJ1-2	TRBV29-1	SVVGQGAGGYT
12	TRBJ1-4	TRBV29-1	SVRRQGVREKLF
12	TRBJ1-1	TRBV5-1	ASSSDGKNTEAF
10	TRBJ1-1	TRBV20-1	SARDGRDEAF
12	TRBJ1-1	TRBV7-9	ASSTGTVNTEAF
13	TRBJ2-5	TRBV5-4	ASSFPRLDQETQY
12	TRBJ1-4	TRBV7-6	ASSAQGFNEKLF
13	TRBJ1-5	TRBV11-1	ASSLVGQGLQPQH
11	TRBJ2-7	TRBV7-2	ASSPRQVYEQY
12	TRBJ1-5	TRBV6-9	ASSWDGLNQPQH
13	TRBJ2-7	TRBV20-1	SAKTTGTGVDEQY
12	TRBJ1-2	TRBV7-2	ASSSDRGVHGYT
13	TRBJ1-4	TRBV25-1	ASSPDGHLNEKLF
9	TRBJ1-4	TRBV6-4	ASSRTSELF
13	TRBJ1-4	TRBV15	ATSTAGTGHEKLF
14	TRBJ1-2	TRBV5-1	ASSSGTGQSNYGYT
12	TRBJ2-7	TRBV10-3	AISGLAGAYEQY
11	TRBJ2-5	TRBV29-1	SVRDWTGETQY
14	TRBJ2-7	TRBV10-3	AISGPTGSSSYEQY
19	TRBJ1-4	TRBV14	ASSQDSLLDVRGRTNEKLF
11	TRBJ2-5	TRBV7-8	ASKTLAEETKY
12	TRBJ1-5	TRBV7-6	ASSLAQGNQPQH
13	-	TRBV10-3	AISESMRAGVEQY
15	TRBJ2-7	TRBV19	ASSETSGGTSSYEQY
13	TRBJ2-7	TRBV6-1	ASSSPRAGSYEQY
11	TRBJ1-2	TRBV12-3/TRBV12-4	ASSQTVNYGYT